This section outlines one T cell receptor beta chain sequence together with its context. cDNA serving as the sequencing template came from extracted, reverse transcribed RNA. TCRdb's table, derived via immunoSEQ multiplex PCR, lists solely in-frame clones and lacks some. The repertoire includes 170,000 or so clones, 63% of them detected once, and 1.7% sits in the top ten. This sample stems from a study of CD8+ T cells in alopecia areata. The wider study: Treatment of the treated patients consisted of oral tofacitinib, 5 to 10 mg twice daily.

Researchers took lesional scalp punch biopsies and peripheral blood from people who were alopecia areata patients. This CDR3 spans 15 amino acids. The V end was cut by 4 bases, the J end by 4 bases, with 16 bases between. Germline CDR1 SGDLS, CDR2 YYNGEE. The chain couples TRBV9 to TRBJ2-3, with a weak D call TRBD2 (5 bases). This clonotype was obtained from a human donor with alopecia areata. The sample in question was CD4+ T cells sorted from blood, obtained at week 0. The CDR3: CASSPIIRGADTQYF. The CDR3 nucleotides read TGTGCCAGCAGCCCCATTATACGGGGTGCAGATACGCAGTATTTT.